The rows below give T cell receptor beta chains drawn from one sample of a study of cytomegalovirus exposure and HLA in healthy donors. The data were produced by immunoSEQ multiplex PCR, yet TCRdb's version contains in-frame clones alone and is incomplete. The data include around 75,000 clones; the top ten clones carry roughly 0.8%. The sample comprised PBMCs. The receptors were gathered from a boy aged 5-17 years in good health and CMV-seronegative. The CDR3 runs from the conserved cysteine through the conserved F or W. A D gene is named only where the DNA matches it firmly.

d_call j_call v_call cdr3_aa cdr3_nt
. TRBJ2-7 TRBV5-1 CASSLGGENYEQYF TGCGCCAGCAGCTTGGGCGGGGAAAACTACGAGCAGTACTTC
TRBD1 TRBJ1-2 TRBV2 CASGRGQGLYGYTF TGTGCCAGCGGGCGGGGACAGGGTCTGTATGGCTACACCTTC
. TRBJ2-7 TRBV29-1 CSVERTADSYEQYF TGCAGCGTTGAGCGGACAGCGGACTCTTACGAGCAGTACTTC
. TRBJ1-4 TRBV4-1 CASSQPTVSLELFF TGCGCCAGCAGCCAACCTACCGTGAGTTTGGAACTGTTTTTT
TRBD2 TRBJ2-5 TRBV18 CASSPSGLAGGETQYF TGTGCCAGCTCACCGTCGGGGCTAGCGGGAGGAGAGACCCAGTACTTC
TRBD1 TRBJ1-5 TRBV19 CASSATNRGLSENQPQHF TGTGCCAGTAGTGCGACCAACAGGGGGCTTTCGGAAAATCAGCCCCAGCATTTT
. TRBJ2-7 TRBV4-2 CASSQIGAGSAYEQYF TGTGCCAGCAGCCAGATAGGGGCGGGGAGCGCCTACGAGCAGTACTTC
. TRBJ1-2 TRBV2 CASRIQGPNYGYTF TGTGCCAGCAGGATCCAGGGCCCAAACTATGGCTACACCTTC
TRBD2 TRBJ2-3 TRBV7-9 CASSLPSGLLDTQYF TGTGCCAGCAGCTTACCTAGCGGTCTGCTAGATACGCAGTATTTT
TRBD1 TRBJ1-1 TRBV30 CAGSARDRVNTEAFF TGTGCCGGGAGTGCTCGGGACAGGGTTAACACTGAAGCTTTCTTT
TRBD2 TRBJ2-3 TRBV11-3 CASSSYFPAGGTDTQYF TGTGCCAGCAGCTCATACTTCCCAGCGGGAGGAACAGATACGCAGTATTTT
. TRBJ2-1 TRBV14 CASSQVRQANEQFF TGTGCCAGCAGCCAAGTACGCCAGGCTAATGAGCAGTTCTTC
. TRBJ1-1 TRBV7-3 CASSLEPGLATEAFF TGTGCCAGCAGCTTAGAGCCCGGGTTGGCCACTGAAGCTTTCTTT
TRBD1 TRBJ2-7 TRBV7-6 CASSQDRGANEQYF TGTGCCAGCAGCCAAGACAGGGGGGCGAACGAGCAGTACTTC
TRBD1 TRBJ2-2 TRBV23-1 CASRDRGNTGELFF TGCGCCAGCAGAGACAGGGGGAACACCGGGGAGCTGTTTTTT
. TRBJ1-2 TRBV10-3 CAIDQGRGYTF TGTGCCATCGACCAGGGCCGTGGCTACACCTTC
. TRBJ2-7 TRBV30 CAWSPGPQGGGEQYF TGTGCCTGGAGCCCGGGACCACAGGGAGGGGGCGAGCAGTACTTC
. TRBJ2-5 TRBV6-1 CASSDHRGSQETQYF TGTGCCAGCAGCGATCATAGAGGGAGCCAAGAGACCCAGTACTTC
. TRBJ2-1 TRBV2 CASSQEALLYNEQFF TGTGCCAGCAGTCAGGAGGCCTTACTGTACAATGAGCAGTTCTTC
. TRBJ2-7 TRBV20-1 CSARDSYEQYF TGCAGTGCCCGGGACTCTTACGAGCAGTACTTC
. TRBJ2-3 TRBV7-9 CASGELGTDTQYF TGTGCCAGCGGGGAACTAGGGACAGATACGCAGTATTTT
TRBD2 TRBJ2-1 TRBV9 CASGGGTSVSYNEQFF TGTGCCAGCGGCGGGGGGACTAGCGTCTCCTACAATGAGCAGTTCTTC
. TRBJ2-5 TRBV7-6 CASSFREGNQETQYF TGTGCCAGCAGCTTCCGGGAAGGGAACCAAGAGACCCAGTACTTC
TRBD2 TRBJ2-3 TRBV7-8 CASSLPRGGGTDTQYF TGTGCCAGCAGCTTACCTAGGGGCGGGGGAACAGATACGCAGTATTTT
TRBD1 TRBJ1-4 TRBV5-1 CASSSDRGLEKLFF TGCGCCAGCAGCTCGGACAGGGGCCTCGAAAAACTGTTTTTT
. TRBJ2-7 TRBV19 CASSTRPGSYEQYF TGTGCCAGTAGTACTCGTCCAGGATCCTACGAGCAGTACTTC
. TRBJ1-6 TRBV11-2 CASSVYPEIAYNSPLHF TGTGCCAGCAGCGTATACCCAGAGATAGCTTATAATTCACCCCTCCACTTT
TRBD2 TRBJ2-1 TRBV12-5 CASGLSGGSYNEQFF TGTGCTAGTGGTCTTAGCGGGGGCTCCTACAATGAGCAGTTCTTC
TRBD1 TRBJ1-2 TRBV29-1 CSVPPGQGDWYGYTF TGCAGCGTTCCCCCCGGACAGGGAGATTGGTATGGCTACACCTTC
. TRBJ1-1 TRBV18 CASSQDRNTEAFF TGTGCCAGCTCACAGGACAGGAACACTGAAGCTTTCTTT
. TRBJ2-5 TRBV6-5 CASGPTPGETQYF TGTGCCAGCGGACCGACACCAGGGGAGACCCAGTACTTC
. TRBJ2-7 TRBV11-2 CASSSYRGRESSYEQYF TGTGCCAGCAGCAGTTACCGCGGACGGGAAAGCTCCTACGAGCAGTACTTC
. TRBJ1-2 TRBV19 CASTPRREGYGYTF TGTGCCAGTACCCCAAGGAGGGAAGGCTATGGCTACACCTTC
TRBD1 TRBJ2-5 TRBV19 CASSIDRGGQETQYF TGTGCCAGTAGCATTGACAGGGGGGGCCAAGAGACCCAGTACTTC
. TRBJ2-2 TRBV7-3 CASSYIVGTGELFF TGTGCCAGCAGCTACATTGTCGGGACCGGGGAGCTGTTTTTT
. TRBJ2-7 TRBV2 CASSVGRFSYEQYF TGTGCCAGCAGTGTGGGCAGATTCTCCTACGAGCAGTACTTC
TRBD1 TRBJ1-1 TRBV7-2 CASSFRTGVNTEAFF TGTGCCAGCAGCTTCCGGACAGGAGTGAACACTGAAGCTTTCTTT
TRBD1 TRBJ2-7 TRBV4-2 CASSQGQGRSYEQYF TGTGCCAGCAGCCAAGGACAGGGAAGATCCTACGAGCAGTACTTC
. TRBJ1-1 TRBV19 CASSIESTLLRNTEAFF TGTGCCAGTAGTATAGAGTCCACCCTACTTAGGAACACTGAAGCTTTCTTT
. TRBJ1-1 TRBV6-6 CASSGVLDLRGEAFF TGTGCCAGCAGTGGGGTTTTAGACCTAAGAGGGGAAGCTTTCTTT
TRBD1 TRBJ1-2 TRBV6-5 CASSPGTEAHGYTF TGTGCCAGCAGTCCAGGGACAGAAGCTCATGGCTACACCTTC
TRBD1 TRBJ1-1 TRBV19 CASSITGGGTEAFF TGTGCCAGTAGTATTACAGGGGGAGGCACTGAAGCTTTCTTT
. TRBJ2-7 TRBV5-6 CASRVRGKVYEQYF TGTGCCAGCAGGGTTAGGGGGAAAGTCTACGAGCAGTACTTC
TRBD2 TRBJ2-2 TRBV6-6 CASSSGGGSNTGELFF TGTGCCAGCAGTTCGGGGGGAGGGTCCAACACCGGGGAGCTGTTTTTT
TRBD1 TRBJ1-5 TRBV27 CASSLRRGQGYQPQHF TGTGCCAGCAGTTTAAGGAGGGGACAGGGTTATCAGCCCCAGCATTTT
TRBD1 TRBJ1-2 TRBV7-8 CASSNRGYDYGYTF TGTGCCAGCAGTAACAGGGGGTACGACTATGGCTACACCTTC
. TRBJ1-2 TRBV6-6 CASSYLGLQGNYGYTF TGTGCCAGCAGTTACCTGGGATTACAGGGTAACTATGGCTACACCTTC
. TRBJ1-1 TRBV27 CASSLGVVAEAFF TGTGCCAGCAGTTTGGGAGTTGTGGCTGAAGCTTTCTTT
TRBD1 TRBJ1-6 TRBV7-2 CASSSFGTGHSPLHF TGTGCCAGCAGCTCCTTCGGGACAGGGCATTCACCCCTCCACTTT
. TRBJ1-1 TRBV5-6 CASSLSGGVNTEAFF TGTGCCAGCAGCTTGTCCGGGGGGGTCAACACTGAAGCTTTCTTT
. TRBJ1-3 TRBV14 CASKDVAVDTIYF TGTGCCAGTAAGGATGTGGCGGTGGACACCATATATTTT
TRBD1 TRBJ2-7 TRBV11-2 CASSARDRGQYEQYF TGTGCCAGCAGCGCCCGGGACAGGGGGCAATACGAGCAGTACTTC
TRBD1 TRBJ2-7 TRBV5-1 CASSLSPGQGAYEQSF TGCGCCAGCAGCTTGTCCCCGGGACAGGGGGCATACGAGCAGTCCTTC